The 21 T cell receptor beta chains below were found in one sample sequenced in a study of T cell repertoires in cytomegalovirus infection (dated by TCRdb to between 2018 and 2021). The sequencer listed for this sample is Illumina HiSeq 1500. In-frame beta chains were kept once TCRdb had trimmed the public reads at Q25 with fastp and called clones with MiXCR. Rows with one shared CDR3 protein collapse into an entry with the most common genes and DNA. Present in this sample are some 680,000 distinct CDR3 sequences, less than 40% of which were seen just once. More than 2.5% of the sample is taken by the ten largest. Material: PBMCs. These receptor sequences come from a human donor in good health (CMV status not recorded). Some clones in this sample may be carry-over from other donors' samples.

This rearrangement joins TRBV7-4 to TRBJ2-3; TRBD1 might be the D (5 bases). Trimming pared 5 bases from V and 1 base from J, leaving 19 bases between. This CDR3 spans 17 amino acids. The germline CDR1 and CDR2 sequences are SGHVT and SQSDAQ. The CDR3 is CASSPPRQGSRTDTQYF. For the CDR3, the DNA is TGTGCCAGCAGCCCCCCGAGGCAGGGAAGCCGCACAGATACGCAGTATTTT.

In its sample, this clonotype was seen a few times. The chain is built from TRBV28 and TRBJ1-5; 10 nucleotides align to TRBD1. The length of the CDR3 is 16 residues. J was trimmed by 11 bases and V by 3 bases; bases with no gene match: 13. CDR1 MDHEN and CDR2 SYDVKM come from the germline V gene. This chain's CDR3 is CASSLRQGAIGGAQHF. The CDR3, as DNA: TGTGCCAGCAGTTTGAGACAGGGGGCCATCGGAGGGGCCCAGCATTTT.

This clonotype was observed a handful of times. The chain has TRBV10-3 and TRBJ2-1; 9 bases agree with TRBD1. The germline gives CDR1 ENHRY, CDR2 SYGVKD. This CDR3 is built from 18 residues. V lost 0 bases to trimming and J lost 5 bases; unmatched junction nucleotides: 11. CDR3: CAISESPRGTGSHNEQFF. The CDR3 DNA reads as TGTGCCATCAGTGAGTCTCCACGTGGGACAGGGTCCCACAATGAGCAGTTCTTC.

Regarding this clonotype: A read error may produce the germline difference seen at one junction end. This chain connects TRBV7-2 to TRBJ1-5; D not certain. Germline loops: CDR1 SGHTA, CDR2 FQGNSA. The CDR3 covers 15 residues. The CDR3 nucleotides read TGTGCCAGCAGCTTAGATAGCGGTGGCAATCAGTCCCAGCATTTT. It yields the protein CASSLDSGGNQSQHF.

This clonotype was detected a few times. The CDR3 region is CASNLGAGNSNQPQHF. CDR3 in DNA: TGTGCCAGCAATCTAGGTGCAGGAAATAGCAATCAGCCCCAGCATTTT. The V and J genes are TRBV2 and TRBJ1-5; no clear D. This CDR3 has 16 amino acids. V was cut by 7 bases and J by 0 bases, with 16 bases left in between. The germline gives CDR1 SNHLY, CDR2 FYNNEI.

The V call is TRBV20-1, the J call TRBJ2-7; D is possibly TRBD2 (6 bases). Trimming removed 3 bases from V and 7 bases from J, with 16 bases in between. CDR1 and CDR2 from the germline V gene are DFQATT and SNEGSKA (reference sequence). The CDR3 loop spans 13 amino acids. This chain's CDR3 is CSARTQDSGEQYF. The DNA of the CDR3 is TGCAGTGCTAGGACCCAAGATAGCGGAGAGCAGTACTTC.

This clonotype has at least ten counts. The CDR3 nucleotides are TGTGCCAGCAGTTCCCAGGGGGGAGCGGAAGCTTTCTTT. It is translated as CASSSQGGAEAFF. The rearrangement joins TRBV12-3 or TRBV12-4 to TRBJ1-1, with TRBD1 matching 7 bases. The ends lost 4 bases at V and 8 bases at J; junction bases unmatched: 7. The CDR3 is 13 amino acids.

CDR3 amino acids: CASSRDDTGATDTQYF. CDR3 sequence (DNA): TGTGCCAGCAGCCGCGACGACACAGGGGCCACAGATACGCAGTATTTT. The chain has TRBV7-3 and TRBJ2-3; the match to TRBD1 covers 7 bases. The germline V gene has CDR1 SGHTA and CDR2 FQGTGA. With V trimmed by 5 bases and J by 2 bases, 10 bases remained unmatched. The CDR3 spans 16 residues.

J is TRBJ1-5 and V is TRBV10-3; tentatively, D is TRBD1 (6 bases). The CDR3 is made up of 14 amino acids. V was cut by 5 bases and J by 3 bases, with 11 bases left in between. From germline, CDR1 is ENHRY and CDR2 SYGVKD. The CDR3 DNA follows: TGTGCCATCAGTCCTGGACAGCCCAATCAGCCCCAGCATTTT. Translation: CAISPGQPNQPQHF.

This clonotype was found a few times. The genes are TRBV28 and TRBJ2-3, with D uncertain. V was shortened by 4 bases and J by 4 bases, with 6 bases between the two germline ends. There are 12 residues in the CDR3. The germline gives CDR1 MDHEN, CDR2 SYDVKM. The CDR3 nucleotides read TGTGCCAGCAGTTCCCCCTCAGATACGCAGTATTTT. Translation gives CASSSPSDTQYF.

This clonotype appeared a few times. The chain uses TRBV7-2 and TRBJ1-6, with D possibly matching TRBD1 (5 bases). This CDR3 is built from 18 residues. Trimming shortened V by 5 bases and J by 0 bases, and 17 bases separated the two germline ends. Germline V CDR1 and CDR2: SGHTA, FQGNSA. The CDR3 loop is CASSRRQPRSSYNSPLHF. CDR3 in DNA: TGTGCCAGCAGCCGCAGACAGCCCAGGAGCTCCTATAATTCACCCCTCCACTTT. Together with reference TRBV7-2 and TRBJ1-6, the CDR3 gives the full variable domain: GAGVSQSPSNKVTEKGKDVELRCDPISGHTALYWYRQSLGQGLEFLIYFQGNSAPDKSGLPSDRFSAERTGGSVSTLTIQRTQQEDSAVYLCASSRRQPRSSYNSPLHFGNGTRLTVT.

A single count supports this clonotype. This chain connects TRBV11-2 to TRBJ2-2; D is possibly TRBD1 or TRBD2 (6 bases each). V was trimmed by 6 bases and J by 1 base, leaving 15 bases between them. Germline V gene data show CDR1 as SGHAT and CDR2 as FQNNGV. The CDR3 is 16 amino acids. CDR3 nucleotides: TGTGCCAGCAGTTTGGGGGGACATTTGAACACCGGGGAGCTGTTTTTT. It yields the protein CASSLGGHLNTGELFF.

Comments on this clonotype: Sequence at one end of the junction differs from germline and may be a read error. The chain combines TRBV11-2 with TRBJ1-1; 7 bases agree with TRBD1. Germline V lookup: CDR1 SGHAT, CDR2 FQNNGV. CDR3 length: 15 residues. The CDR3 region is CASSRVGGQASEVVF. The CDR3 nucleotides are TGTGCCAGCAGCCGAGTAGGCGGACAGGCCTCAGAGGTTGTCTTT.

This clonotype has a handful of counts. This chain's CDR3 is CASSPGSSYNSPLHF. The CDR3 coding sequence is TGTGCCAGCTCACCTGGGAGCTCCTATAATTCACCCCTCCACTTT. The chain has TRBV18 and TRBJ1-6; D gene ambiguous. Per germline, CDR1 KGHSH and CDR2 LQKENI. This CDR3 is built from 15 residues. Trimming pared 3 bases from V and 0 bases from J, leaving 6 bases between.

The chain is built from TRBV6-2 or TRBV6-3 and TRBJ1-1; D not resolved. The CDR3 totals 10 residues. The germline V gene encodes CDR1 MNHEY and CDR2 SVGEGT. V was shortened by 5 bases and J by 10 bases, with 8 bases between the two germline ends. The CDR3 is CASSGPRAFF. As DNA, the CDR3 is TGTGCCAGCAGTGGGCCTAGAGCTTTCTTT.

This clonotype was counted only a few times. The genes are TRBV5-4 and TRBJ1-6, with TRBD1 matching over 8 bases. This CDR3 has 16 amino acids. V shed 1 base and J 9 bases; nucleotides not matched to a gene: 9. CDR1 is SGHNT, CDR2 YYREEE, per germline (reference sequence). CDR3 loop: CASSLSRGTGVSPLHF. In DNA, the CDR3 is TGTGCCAGCAGCTTGTCGCGTGGGACAGGTGTTTCACCCCTCCACTTT.

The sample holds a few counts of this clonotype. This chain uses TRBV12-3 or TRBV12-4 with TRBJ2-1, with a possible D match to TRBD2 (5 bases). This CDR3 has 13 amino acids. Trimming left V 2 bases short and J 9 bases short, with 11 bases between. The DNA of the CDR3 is TGTGCCAGCAGTTTACCGGGGTTGGGTGAGCAGTTCTTC. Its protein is CASSLPGLGEQFF.

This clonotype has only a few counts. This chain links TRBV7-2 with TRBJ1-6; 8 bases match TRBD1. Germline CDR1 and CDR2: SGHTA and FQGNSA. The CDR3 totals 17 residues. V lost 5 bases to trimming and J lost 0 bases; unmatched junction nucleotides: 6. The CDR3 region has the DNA TGTGCCAGCAGCAGGCAGGGGGCGGGCTCCTATAATTCACCCCTCCACTTT. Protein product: CASSRQGAGSYNSPLHF.

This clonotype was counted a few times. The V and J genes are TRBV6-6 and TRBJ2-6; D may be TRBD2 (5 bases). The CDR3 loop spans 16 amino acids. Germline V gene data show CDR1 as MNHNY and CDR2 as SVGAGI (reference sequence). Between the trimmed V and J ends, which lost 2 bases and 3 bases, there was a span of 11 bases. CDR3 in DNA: TGTGCCAGCAGTTACGGGCGGGTTGATGGGGCCAACGTCCTGACTTTC. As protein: CASSYGRVDGANVLTF.

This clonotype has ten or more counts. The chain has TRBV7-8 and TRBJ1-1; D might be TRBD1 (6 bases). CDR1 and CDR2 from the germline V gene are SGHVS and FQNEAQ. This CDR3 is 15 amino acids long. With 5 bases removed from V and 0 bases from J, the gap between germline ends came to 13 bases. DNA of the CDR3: TGTGCCAGCAGCCTACAGGGAGCCATGAACACTGAAGCTTTCTTT. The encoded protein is CASSLQGAMNTEAFF. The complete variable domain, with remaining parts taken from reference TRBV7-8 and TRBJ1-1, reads GAGVSQSPRYKVAKRGQDVALRCDPISGHVSLFWYQQALGQGPEFLTYFQNEAQLDKSGLPSDRFFAERPEGSVSTLKIQRTQQEDSAVYLCASSLQGAMNTEAFFGQGTRLTVV.

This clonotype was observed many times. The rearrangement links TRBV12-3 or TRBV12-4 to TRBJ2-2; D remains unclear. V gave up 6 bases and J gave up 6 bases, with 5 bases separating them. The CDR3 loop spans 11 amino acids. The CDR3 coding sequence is TGTGCCAGCAGCTTATCCGGGGAGCTGTTTTTT. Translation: CASSLSGELFF.